The 21 T cell receptor beta chains presented below share a single source sample, sequenced in a study of CD8 T cells in Susac syndrome. With random hexamers, roughly 0.45 to 1 ug RNA was reverse transcribed. TCRdb ran MiXCR on the immunoSEQ multiplex PCR reads and lists one entry per CDR3 protein. The profile shows fewer than 65,000 distinct CDR3 sequences, 90% to 95% of them singletons. Sequenced input: CD8+ T cells from PBMCs. These receptors were collected from a human donor in good health.

The chain links TRBV5-1 to TRBJ2-7; TRBD1 is a possible D gene (6 bases). V gave up 5 bases and J gave up 0 bases, with 12 bases separating them. Germline values: CDR1 SGHRS, CDR2 YFSETQ. The CDR3 has 14 amino acids. CDR3 region: CASSSQDSSYEQYF. CDR3 nucleotides: TGCGCCAGCAGTTCCCAGGACAGCTCCTACGAGCAGTACTTC. Based on the CDR3 plus reference TRBV5-1 and TRBJ2-7, the full variable domain is KAGVTQTPRYLIKTRGQQVTLSCSPISGHRSVSWYQQTPGQGLQFLFEYFSETQRNKGNFPGRFSGRQFSNSRSEMNVSTLELGDSALYLCASSSQDSSYEQYFGPGTRLTVT.

This clonotype came up a few times. The rearrangement joins TRBV19 to TRBJ2-7, with D unclear. Germline CDR1 LNHDA, CDR2 SQIVND (reference sequence). The CDR3 covers 13 residues. V shed 3 bases and J shed 2 bases, with 8 bases lying between them. The CDR3 DNA reads as TGTGCCAGTAGTATGGGCAGAGCCTACGAGCAGTACTTC. Amino acids: CASSMGRAYEQYF.

This clonotype appeared a single time. V and J are TRBV27 and TRBJ1-2, with 7 nucleotides matching TRBD1. CDR3 length equals 14 residues. The germline CDR1 and CDR2 sequences are MNHEY and SMNVEV (reference sequence). Trimming cost V 4 bases and J 4 bases; bases outside gene matches: 6. CDR3 DNA: TGTGCCAGCAGTTCAACAGGGGTTTCCTATGGCTACACCTTC. This sequence encodes CASSSTGVSYGYTF.

This sequence joins TRBV7-9 and TRBJ1-5; a possible D gene is TRBD1 (6 bases). CDR1 and CDR2 (germline): SEHNR, FQNEAQ (reference sequence). With 5 bases removed from V and 4 bases from J, the gap between germline ends came to 15 bases. The CDR3 is made up of 15 amino acids. CDR3 in amino acids: CASSPGAGANQPQHF. In DNA form, the CDR3 reads TGTGCCAGCAGCCCCGGGGCGGGGGCTAATCAGCCCCAGCATTTT.

The CDR3, as DNA: TGTGCCAGCAGTTACCGCCGGGACACCTACGAGCAGTACTTC. Protein sequence: CASSYRRDTYEQYF. The chain employs TRBV6-6 and TRBJ2-7, with D perhaps TRBD1 (6 bases). This CDR3 has 14 amino acids. The V and J ends lost 2 bases and 2 bases respectively, with 10 bases between them. Looked up from germline, CDR1 is MNHNY and CDR2 is SVGAGI (reference sequence).

The chain joins TRBV4-3 to TRBJ2-1, with D possibly TRBD2 on 7 matching bases. This CDR3 has 17 amino acids. V dropped 1 base and J dropped 2 bases, with 15 bases sitting between them. Per the germline V gene, CDR1 is LGHNA and CDR2 is YSLEER. The CDR3 region has the DNA TGCGCCAGCAGCCAAGTTCAGGGGCTAGCGGCCTACAATGAGCAGTTCTTC. Translating gives CASSQVQGLAAYNEQFF.

The chain employs TRBV24-1 and TRBJ2-1; TRBD2 might be the D (5 bases). In germline, CDR1 is KGHDR, CDR2 SFDVKD. The V and J ends lost 4 bases and 10 bases respectively, with 16 bases between them. The CDR3 totals 14 residues. CDR3 coding DNA: TGTGCCACCAGTGACCCCTTGGAGGACCCAGAGCAGTTCTTC. Translation: CATSDPLEDPEQFF.

The chain employs TRBV7-9 and TRBJ1-3, with a tentative D call TRBD1 (6 bases). In germline, CDR1 is SEHNR, CDR2 FQNEAQ (reference sequence). The germline V and J ends were trimmed by 5 bases and 4 bases, with 9 bases remaining between them. This CDR3 has 13 residues. This CDR3 reads CASSAGQGNTIYF. The CDR3 bases are TGTGCCAGCAGCGCCGGACAGGGAAACACCATATATTTT.

The chain employs TRBV12-3 or TRBV12-4 and TRBJ2-1; 9 bases are shared with TRBD2. The V gene end was trimmed by 0 bases and the J gene end by 5 bases; junction bases not matched to a gene: 5. The CDR3 spans 16 residues. In nucleotides, the CDR3 is TGTGCCAGCAGTTTAGCGCCGCTAGCGGGGCACAATGAGCAGTTCTTC. Protein: CASSLAPLAGHNEQFF.

V usage is TRBV4-1 and J usage is TRBJ2-1; 11 nucleotides agree with TRBD2. This CDR3 is 15 amino acids long. Germline V lookup: CDR1 MGHRA, CDR2 YSYEKL. Trimming cost V 2 bases and J 4 bases; bases outside gene matches: 1. CDR3 nucleotides: TGCGCCAGCAGCCAACGACTAGCGGGATACAATGAGCAGTTCTTC. This sequence encodes CASSQRLAGYNEQFF.

This chain connects TRBV12-3 or TRBV12-4 to TRBJ1-4, with 7 positions matching TRBD1. V shed 3 bases and J 6 bases; nucleotides not matched to a gene: 7. The CDR3 extends over 15 amino acids. The CDR3 is CASSFSRQGYEKLFF. DNA of the CDR3: TGTGCCAGCAGTTTCTCGAGACAGGGTTATGAAAAACTGTTTTTT.

This chain joins TRBV10-3 and TRBJ2-7, with D perhaps TRBD1 (6 bases). Trimming took 10 bases from V and 0 from J, leaving 10 bases between them. The CDR3 has 12 residues. Germline V gene sequence: CDR1 ENHRY, CDR2 SYGVKD. CDR3 in amino acids: CATWDNSYEQYF. DNA of the CDR3: TGTGCCACCTGGGACAACTCCTACGAGCAGTACTTC.

CDR3 protein: CASSYSSGNEQFF. The CDR3 region has the DNA TGTGCCAGCAGTTACTCGTCCGGTAATGAGCAGTTCTTC. The rearrangement joins TRBV6-5 to TRBJ2-1; no clear D gene. CDR3 size: 13 residues. The V gene's germline CDR1 is MNHEY and CDR2 SVGAGI. Trimming removed 0 bases from V and 7 bases from J, with 7 bases in between.

The chain has TRBV7-6 and TRBJ2-3; TRBD1 matches at 9 bases. The germline gives CDR1 SGHVS, CDR2 FNYEAQ. Trimming removed 5 bases from V and 1 base from J; junction bases left unmatched: 7. The CDR3 is 16 residues long. For the CDR3, the DNA is TGTGCCAGCAGCCTAACACAGGGGGCGGGCACAGATACGCAGTATTTT. Translating it yields CASSLTQGAGTDTQYF.

V gene TRBV5-1 combines with J gene TRBJ1-1; 9 nucleotides match TRBD1. The V gene end was trimmed by 4 bases and the J gene end by 1 base; junction bases not matched to a gene: 8. Looked up from germline, CDR1 is SGHRS and CDR2 is YFSETQ. The length of the CDR3 is 16 residues. CDR3 region: CASSPARTGENTEAFF. DNA for the CDR3: TGCGCCAGCAGCCCAGCAAGGACAGGGGAGAACACTGAAGCTTTCTTT.

The chain combines TRBV7-6 with TRBJ2-7, with D perhaps matching TRBD1 (6 bases). Germline V gene lookup returns CDR1 SGHVS and CDR2 FNYEAQ. This CDR3 spans 15 amino acids. The ends were cut back, 2 bases at V and 4 bases at J, with 15 bases in the middle. The CDR3 is CASSLSGDPFYEQYF. CDR3 nucleotide sequence: TGTGCCAGCAGCTTATCAGGGGATCCTTTTTACGAGCAGTACTTC.

As for this clonotype: Relative to the germline gene, one junction end is altered; a read error may explain this. The rearrangement joins TRBV5-1 to TRBJ2-1; TRBD2 is a possible D gene (6 bases). Germline V gene sequence: CDR1 SGHRS, CDR2 YFSETQ. This CDR3 is built from 15 residues. CDR3 region: CANSLSGGTYNEQFF. CDR3 DNA: TGCGCCAACAGCTTGTCCGGGGGAACCTACAATGAGCAGTTCTTC. Full variable domain (rest looked up from reference TRBV5-1 and TRBJ2-1): KAGVTQTPRYLIKTRGQQVTLSCSPISGHRSVSWYQQTPGQGLQFLFEYFSETQRNKGNFPGRFSGRQFSNSRSEMNVSTLELGDSALYLCANSLSGGTYNEQFFGPGTRLTVL.

This chain connects TRBV4-3 to TRBJ2-2; D gene uncertain. Per the germline V gene, CDR1 is LGHNA and CDR2 is YSLEER. Trimming removed 0 bases from V and 4 bases from J, with 6 bases in between. The CDR3 covers 14 residues. CDR3 amino acids: CASSQDMATGELFF. CDR3 nucleotide sequence: TGCGCCAGCAGCCAAGATATGGCCACCGGGGAGCTGTTTTTT.

J is TRBJ2-7 and V is TRBV20-1; possible D gene TRBD1, 7 bases. The germline V and J ends were trimmed by 0 bases and 4 bases, with 10 bases remaining between them. In germline, CDR1 is DFQATT, CDR2 SNEGSKA (reference sequence). The CDR3 length is 13 residues. CDR3 bases: TGCAGTGCTAGAGAGTCAGGGGGGTACGAGCAGTACTTC. Its protein product is CSARESGGYEQYF.

This sequence joins TRBV19 and TRBJ1-2; TRBD1 might be the D (5 bases). The CDR3 covers 16 residues. Per the germline V gene, CDR1 is LNHDA and CDR2 is SQIVND (reference sequence). V lost 5 bases and J 4 bases, leaving 20 bases between the germline ends. The CDR3 loop reads CASSARQSRRVYGYTF. The CDR3 DNA reads as TGTGCCAGTAGTGCCCGACAGTCCCGGCGCGTCTATGGCTACACCTTC.

The chain recombines TRBV30 with TRBJ1-5; unclear D gene. Germline loops: CDR1 GTSNPN, CDR2 SVGIG (reference sequence). The CDR3 runs to 14 residues. V dropped 0 bases and J dropped 5 bases, with 11 bases sitting between them. The CDR3 bases are TGTGCCTGGAGTGTTCTAGGGATCCATCAGCCCCAGCATTTT. It yields the protein CAWSVLGIHQPQHF.